This T cell receptor (beta chain) was captured by sequencing in a study of tumor-infiltrating lymphocytes in primary liver carcinoma. In the study overall: Patients were men and women aged 30 to 69 years.

Concerning this clonotype: One end of the junction does not line up with germline, which may come from a read error.

Between roughly 17 and 30 mg of unsorted bulk tissue served as the source from which RNA and DNA were co-extracted. With around 520 ng total RNA as template and a constant-region primer, TCR beta cDNA was made. Construction of TCR beta libraries relied on three successive nested multiplex PCR rounds employing slightly modified ARM-PCR. A C-beta reverse primer and TRBV1-TRBV30 forward primers served in each of the first two PCR rounds, at about 10 cycles apiece. Using its own MiXCR run on the multiplex PCR reads, TCRdb lists one record per CDR3 protein. The sample lists 100,000 to 150,000 distinct CDR3 sequences, 64% seen once, with 7.5% to 8.5% in the top ten. The CDR3 has 15 amino acids. Germline CDR1 and CDR2: SGHAT and FQNNGV.

This TCR was recovered from a woman aged 55-69 years with primary liver carcinoma and hepatitis B virus infection. The chain employs TRBV11-2 and TRBJ2-7; TRBD2 is a possible D gene (6 bases). The sample consisted of liver tumor tissue from sampling region 3. The sample's subset: tumor region T3, left-lateral pole. The DNA for the CDR3 is TGTGCCAGCTGCTTACTCCTAGCGATCTCCTACGAGCAGTACTTC. Translation: CASCLLLAISYEQYF. The full variable domain, with the rest looked up from reference TRBV11-2 and TRBJ2-7, is EAGVAQSPRYKIIEKRQSVAFWCNPISGHATLYWYQQILGQGPKLLIQFQNNGVVDDSQLPKDRFSAERLKGVDSTLKIQPAKLEDSAVYLCASCLLLAISYEQYFGPGTRLTVT.